This passage covers 17 T cell receptor beta chains from one sample sequenced in a study of T cell responses to AZD1222 COVID-19 vaccine. The assay was immunoSEQ multiplex PCR, and TCRdb's table has in-frame clones only and misses some. The sample lists approximately 150,000 clones; roughly 91% were seen once. Specimen: peripheral blood, collected 28 days after the second AZD1222 dose. These receptors all come from an adult who received the AZD1222 COVID-19 vaccine.

V and J are TRBV6-5 and TRBJ1-2, with D possibly being TRBD1 (5 bases). Trimming removed 7 bases from V and 5 bases from J, with 17 bases in between. In germline, CDR1 is MNHEY, CDR2 SVGAGI. The CDR3 spans 14 residues. The chain's CDR3 is CASTQGAGPYGYTF. DNA of the CDR3: TGTGCCAGCACCCAAGGGGCAGGCCCATATGGCTACACCTTC.

V usage is TRBV7-2 and J usage is TRBJ2-7; D may match TRBD1 or TRBD2 (6 bases each). The V gene's germline CDR1 is SGHTA and CDR2 FQGNSA. CDR3 length equals 17 residues. Deletions cut 0 bases from V and 0 bases from J, with 15 bases between. The CDR3 DNA sequence: TGTGCCAGCAGCTTAGCGGGGGCGGGAAGGGCCTCCTACGAGCAGTACTTC. Protein product: CASSLAGAGRASYEQYF.

The rearrangement uses TRBV10-1 and TRBJ1-6, with no clear D. V shed 3 bases and J shed 5 bases, with 5 bases lying between them. Germline lookup yields CDR1 WNHNN and CDR2 SYGVQD (reference sequence). The CDR3 contains 13 residues. The CDR3 bases are TGCGCCAGCAGTGAAACAGATAATTCACCCCTCCACTTT. Protein product: CASSETDNSPLHF.

This sequence joins TRBV19 and TRBJ1-6; TRBD1 is a possible D gene (6 bases). With 5 bases removed from V and 7 bases from J, the gap between germline ends came to 21 bases. The CDR3 runs to 17 residues. CDR1 LNHDA and CDR2 SQIVND come from the germline V gene (reference sequence). This CDR3 is CASSPPGARGGNSPLHF. The CDR3 DNA reads TGTGCCAGTAGTCCCCCAGGGGCGCGGGGTGGGAATTCACCCCTCCACTTT.

A single count supports this clone. The CDR3 loop is CASSVAGWGKANYGYTF. As DNA, the CDR3 is TGTGCCAGCAGCGTAGCGGGTTGGGGAAAAGCTAACTATGGCTACACCTTC. The chain recombines TRBV9 with TRBJ1-2; D is unclear. The germline V and J ends were trimmed by 0 bases and 0 bases, with 15 bases remaining between them. This CDR3 comprises 17 residues. From germline, CDR1 is SGDLS and CDR2 YYNGEE.

The chain combines TRBV12-3 or TRBV12-4 with TRBJ1-5; maybe TRBD1 (5 bases). The germline V and J ends were trimmed by 1 base and 7 bases, with 8 bases remaining between them. This CDR3 has 13 amino acids. Here the CDR3 DNA reads TGTGCCAGCAGTTTAGGGGGGGGGCAGCCCCAGCATTTT. As protein: CASSLGGGQPQHF.

The chain combines TRBV6-1 with TRBJ1-5; weak D call: TRBD1 (6 bases). V shed 2 bases and J shed 3 bases, with 11 bases lying between them. This CDR3 has 15 amino acids. Germline values: CDR1 MNHNS, CDR2 SASEGT. The CDR3 protein is CASSERGHPNQPQHF. In DNA form, the CDR3 reads TGTGCCAGCAGTGAAAGGGGACACCCCAATCAGCCCCAGCATTTT.

V and J are TRBV20-1 and TRBJ2-1, with 10 bases fitting TRBD2. Trimming cost V 3 bases and J 8 bases; bases outside gene matches: 7. This CDR3 is 14 amino acids long. In germline, CDR1 is DFQATT, CDR2 SNEGSKA (reference sequence). This CDR3 reads CSASWLAGVYEQFF. DNA for the CDR3: TGCAGTGCTAGTTGGCTAGCGGGAGTCTATGAGCAGTTCTTC.

The chain joins TRBV18 to TRBJ1-3, with D unclear. This CDR3 spans 12 amino acids. From germline, CDR1 is KGHSH and CDR2 LQKENI. Deletions cut 3 bases from V and 4 bases from J, with 4 bases between. The CDR3: CASSPPGNTIYF. The CDR3, as DNA: TGTGCCAGCTCACCCCCCGGAAACACCATATATTTT.

The J gene is TRBJ1-2, the V gene TRBV19; D is unresolved. Trimming removed 6 bases at V and 2 bases at J, with 13 bases between. Germline V gene lookup returns CDR1 LNHDA and CDR2 SQIVND (reference sequence). The CDR3 is 14 residues long. The CDR3 DNA follows: TGTGCCAGTAGGGACCCGTCTAACAACTATGGCTACACCTTC. Translation gives CASRDPSNNYGYTF. Complete variable domain (other parts from reference TRBV19 and TRBJ1-2): DGGITQSPKYLFRKEGQNVTLSCEQNLNHDAMYWYRQDPGQGLRLIYYSQIVNDFQKGDIAEGYSVSREKKESFPLTVTSAQKNPTAFYLCASRDPSNNYGYTFGSGTRLTVV.

The CDR3 protein is CASSNQRGAEGTQYF. The CDR3 DNA follows: TGTGCCAGCAGCAACCAACGAGGGGCGGAAGGGACCCAGTACTTC. The chain combines TRBV3-1 (or the pseudogene TRBV3-2) with TRBJ2-5, with D perhaps given as TRBD1 or TRBD2 (5 bases each). Germline CDR1 LGHDT, CDR2 YNNKEL (reference sequence). The CDR3 extends over 15 amino acids. V lost 5 bases and J 7 bases, leaving 20 bases between the germline ends.

As to this clone: Other DNA sequences from this sample encode an identical CDR3 as well. The chain has TRBV19 and TRBJ1-1, with TRBD1 as a possible D gene (5 bases). The ends were cut back, 6 bases at V and 5 bases at J, with 10 bases in the middle. Germline V lookup: CDR1 LNHDA, CDR2 SQIVND (reference sequence). There are 12 residues in the CDR3. The CDR3 nucleotides are TGTGCCAGTAGCCCGGGGGGGACTGAAGCTTTCTTT. This codes for CASSPGGTEAFF.

The chain carries TRBV6-6 and TRBJ1-4; D not certain. The CDR3 covers 15 residues. Trimming pared 6 bases from V and 0 bases from J, leaving 11 bases between. Germline lookup yields CDR1 MNHNY and CDR2 SVGAGI (reference sequence). CDR3 loop: CASRWSDATNEKLFF. CDR3 DNA sequence: TGTGCCAGCAGGTGGAGTGATGCAACTAATGAAAAACTGTTTTTT.

The J gene is TRBJ2-2, the V gene TRBV5-6, with D possibly TRBD2 on 6 matching bases. V lost 2 bases, J lost 6 bases, and 14 bases lay in between. From germline, CDR1 is SGHDT and CDR2 YYEEEE. This CDR3 has 15 residues. This CDR3 is CASSFLKPGAGELFF. The CDR3 DNA sequence: TGTGCCAGCAGCTTCCTGAAGCCGGGGGCCGGGGAGCTGTTTTTT.

This chain uses TRBV19 with TRBJ1-6, with D hard to call. The ends were cut back, 3 bases at V and 7 bases at J, with 13 bases in the middle. This CDR3 is built from 15 residues. Germline V gene sequence: CDR1 LNHDA, CDR2 SQIVND (reference sequence). The CDR3: CASSIGVRRNSPLHF. The DNA for the CDR3 is TGTGCCAGTAGTATTGGGGTTAGGCGGAATTCACCCCTCCACTTT. Drawing the rest from reference TRBV19 and TRBJ1-6, the complete variable domain is DGGITQSPKYLFRKEGQNVTLSCEQNLNHDAMYWYRQDPGQGLRLIYYSQIVNDFQKGDIAEGYSVSREKKESFPLTVTSAQKNPTAFYLCASSIGVRRNSPLHFGNGTRLTVT.

This chain links TRBV10-2 with TRBJ1-3; D call uncertain. The CDR3 is 15 amino acids. Trimming removed 6 bases from V and 8 bases from J, with 20 bases in between. Germline lookup yields CDR1 WSHSY and CDR2 SAAADI. The CDR3 protein is CASSSAPWKRDTIYF. CDR3 DNA sequence: TGCGCCAGCAGCTCCGCCCCATGGAAGAGGGACACCATATATTTT.

The gene calls are TRBV6-5 and TRBJ1-1; possibly TRBD1 for D (5 bases). Germline CDR1 and CDR2: MNHEY and SVGAGI. This CDR3 is built from 15 residues. Trimming took 0 bases from V and 4 from J, leaving 12 bases between them. CDR3 sequence: CASSYSRAGTTEAFF. CDR3 DNA sequence: TGTGCCAGCAGTTACTCCCGCGCAGGGACCACTGAAGCTTTCTTT.